This record concerns one TCR beta chain sequence. Antigen unknown. The sample comes from a study of beta chain features in type 1 diabetes. Study as a whole: Healthy donors and patients had similar age, gender and cell yields. Examination of sorted cells across all samples involved approximately 100,000,000 cells.

The CDR3 is 15 amino acids. V lost 1 base, J lost 2 bases, and 2 bases stayed unmatched. Germline assignment: CDR1 LNHNV and CDR2 YYDKDF (reference sequence). General observations from the study: It was not settled here whether HLA type affects TCRB rearrangement.

Every bit of the isolated RNA underwent reverse transcription, so sequencing read expressed TCRB transcripts. Here immunoSEQ multiplex PCR was the method, and the copy in TCRdb shows in-frame clones only, minus some. The sample records around 150,000 clones, less than 8.5% being singletons. Based on CD45RO/CCR7/CD25/CD127/CD95/CD27, CD4+ regulatory, stem cell-like memory, naive and central memory cells were sorted. This sequence was found in a woman aged 25 to 39 in good health. Sequencing used central memory CD4+ T cells from blood. The chain uses TRBV15 and TRBJ2-5; 9 positions match TRBD2. The CDR3 here is CATSRAGLAQETQYF. CDR3 nucleotide sequence: TGTGCCACCAGCAGAGCGGGACTAGCTCAAGAGACCCAGTACTTC. The entire variable domain, with the rest obtained from reference TRBV15 and TRBJ2-5, is as follows: DAMVIQNPRYQVTQFGKPVTLSCSQTLNHNVMYWYQQKSSQAPKLLFHYYDKDFNNEADTPDNFQSRRPNTSFCFLDIRSPGLGDTAMYLCATSRAGLAQETQYFGPGTRLLVL.